In its sample, the clone carrying this T cell receptor (beta chain) was seen a few times. A second PCR of roughly 7 to 11 cycles used a sample-barcoded 5' primer and a J-beta primer mix. TCRdb processed the 5' RACE reads anew with MiXCR; each CDR3 protein has one entry. This table has about 730,000 distinct CDR3 sequences, around 40% appearing once. This sample stems from a study of blood T cells in healthy people across ages. The authors extracted at least 5.5 micrograms of total RNA per sample. Germline CDR1 SGHTA, CDR2 FQGTGA. This CDR3 has 15 amino acids. V lost 5 bases, J lost 7 bases, and 6 bases stayed unmatched.

The TCR originated in a woman between 55 and 75 years old in good health. Sequenced sample: blood. The chain recombines TRBV7-3 with TRBJ2-1; 12 bases are a match to TRBD2. Here the CDR3 DNA reads TGTGCCAGCAGCCCCTCTAGCGGGGGGGCGAATGAGCAGTTCTTC. Its translation is CASSPSSGGANEQFF. Based on the CDR3 plus reference TRBV7-3 and TRBJ2-1, the full variable domain is GAGVSQTPSNKVTEKGKYVELRCDPISGHTALYWYRQSLGQGPEFLIYFQGTGAADDSGLPNDRFFAVRPEGSVSTLKIQRTERGDSAVYLCASSPSSGGANEQFFGPGTRLTVL.